Sequencing of this T cell receptor beta chain was carried out in a study of blood T cell repertoires in COVID-19. Study-level background: Spain, Italy and the United States supplied samples that represented acute and convalescent COVID-19.

The study recruited people aged roughly 18 to 95 years across about 25 US areas. Two negative PCRs, clearance, or symptom resolution were required of recovered Cohort 3 donors. V dropped 6 bases and J dropped 5; count of bases not matched to a gene: 13. Germline V gene sequence: CDR1 MDHEN, CDR2 SYDVKM. CDR3 length: 16 residues. The table came from immunoSEQ multiplex PCR; TCRdb's copy has only in-frame clones and leaves some out. This sample has 150,000 to 250,000 clones, with around four fifths found just once. Source material: PBMCs or T cells enriched from blood (not recorded which). The rearrangement links TRBV28 to TRBJ2-5; 9 positions match TRBD1. The TCR was taken from a man aged 35-49 years who had recovered from COVID-19. The CDR3 coding sequence is TGTGCCAGCAGGCCACAGGGGGCGATCGCTCGGGAGACCCAGTACTTC. Translated: CASRPQGAIARETQYF.